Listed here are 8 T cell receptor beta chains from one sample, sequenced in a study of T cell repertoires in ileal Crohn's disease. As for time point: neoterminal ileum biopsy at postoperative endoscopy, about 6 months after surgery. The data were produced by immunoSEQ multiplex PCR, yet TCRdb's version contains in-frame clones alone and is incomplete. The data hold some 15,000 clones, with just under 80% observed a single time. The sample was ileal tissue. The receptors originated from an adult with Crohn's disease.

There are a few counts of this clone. In DNA form, the CDR3 reads TGTGCCAGCAGTTACCAGACAGGGGGCGACGAAAAACTGTTTTTT. Amino acids: CASSYQTGGDEKLFF. The V gene is TRBV6-5, the J gene TRBJ1-4; 10 bases match TRBD1. Germline lookup yields CDR1 MNHEY and CDR2 SVGAGI. This CDR3 is 15 amino acids long. V gave up 2 bases and J gave up 8 bases; unmatched junction bases: 5.

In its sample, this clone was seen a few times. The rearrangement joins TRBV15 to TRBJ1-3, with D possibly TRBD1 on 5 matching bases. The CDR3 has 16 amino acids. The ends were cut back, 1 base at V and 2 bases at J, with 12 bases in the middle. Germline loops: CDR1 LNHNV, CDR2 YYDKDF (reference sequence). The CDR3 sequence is CATSRGGVSAGNTIYF. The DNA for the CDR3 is TGTGCCACCAGCAGAGGAGGGGTATCGGCTGGAAACACCATATATTTT.

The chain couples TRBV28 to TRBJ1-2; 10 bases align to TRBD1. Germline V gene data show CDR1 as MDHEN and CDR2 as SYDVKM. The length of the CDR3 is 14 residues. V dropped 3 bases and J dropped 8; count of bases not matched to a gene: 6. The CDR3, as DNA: TGTGCCAGCAGTTTCGACAGGGGGCTTCACGGCTACACCTTC. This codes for CASSFDRGLHGYTF.

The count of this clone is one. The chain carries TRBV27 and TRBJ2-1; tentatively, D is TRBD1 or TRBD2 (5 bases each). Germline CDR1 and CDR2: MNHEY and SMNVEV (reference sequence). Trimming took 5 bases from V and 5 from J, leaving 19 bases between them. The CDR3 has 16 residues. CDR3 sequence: CASSTRGGWVHNEQFF. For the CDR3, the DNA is TGTGCCAGCAGTACCCGGGGCGGATGGGTACACAATGAGCAGTTCTTC.

CDR3 loop: CAWGGDTDTQYF. As DNA, the CDR3 is TGTGCCTGGGGGGGAGACACAGATACGCAGTATTTT. The rearrangement joins TRBV30 to TRBJ2-3; tentatively, D is TRBD1 or TRBD2 (5 bases each). Trimming cost V 5 bases and J 2 bases, with 8 bases left between them. The CDR3 contains 12 residues. The germline gives CDR1 GTSNPN, CDR2 SVGIG (reference sequence).

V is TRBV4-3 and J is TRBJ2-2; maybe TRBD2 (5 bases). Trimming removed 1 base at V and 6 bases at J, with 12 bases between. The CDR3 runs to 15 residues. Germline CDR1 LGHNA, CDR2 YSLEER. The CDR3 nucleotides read TGCGCCAGCAGCCAAGTCATTTCACTAGCCGGGGAGCTGTTTTTT. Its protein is CASSQVISLAGELFF.

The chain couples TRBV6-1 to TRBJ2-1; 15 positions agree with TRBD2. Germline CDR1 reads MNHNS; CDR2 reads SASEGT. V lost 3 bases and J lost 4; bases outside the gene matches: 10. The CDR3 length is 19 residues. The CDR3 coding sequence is TGTGCCAGCAGTGACTTTTTTCGGACTAGCGGGAGGGTATACAATGAGCAGTTCTTC. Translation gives CASSDFFRTSGRVYNEQFF.

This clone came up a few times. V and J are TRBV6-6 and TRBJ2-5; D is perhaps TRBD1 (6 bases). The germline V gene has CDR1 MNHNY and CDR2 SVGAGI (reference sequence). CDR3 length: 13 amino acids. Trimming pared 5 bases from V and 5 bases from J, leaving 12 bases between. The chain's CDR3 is CASSIRGFETQYF. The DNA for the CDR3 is TGTGCCAGCAGTATCAGGGGATTCGAGACCCAGTACTTC.